Listed below are T cell receptor beta chains from one sample, sequenced in a study of shared clonotypes between healthy human individuals. Some clones are missing from TCRdb's copy, which holds only in-frame ones; the method was immunoSEQ multiplex PCR. The sample holds about 2 million clones, approximately 95% seen once. What was sequenced was naive CD8+ T cells sorted from blood. These receptors originate from a man between 18 and 29 years old in good health. Each CDR3 is given with its conserved first and last residue. D genes are given only for firm matches. Only some rows state a clone size, as once, few, many or a class for expanded clones.

clone size: .; D gene: .; J gene: TRBJ1-5; V gene: TRBV2; CDR3 protein: CASRLTVQGDQPQHF; CDR3 DNA: TGTGCCAGCAGATTAACTGTACAGGGCGATCAGCCCCAGCATTTT
clone size: .; D gene: TRBD1; J gene: TRBJ1-3; V gene: TRBV9; CDR3 protein: CASSADRVGGNTIYF; CDR3 DNA: TGTGCCAGCAGCGCCGACAGGGTGGGCGGAAACACCATATATTTT
clone size: .; D gene: TRBD1; J gene: TRBJ2-1; V gene: TRBV6-6; CDR3 protein: CASRRDRVTNEQFF; CDR3 DNA: TGTGCCAGCAGAAGGGACAGGGTGACAAATGAGCAGTTCTTC
clone size: .; D gene: .; J gene: TRBJ2-3; V gene: TRBV29-1; CDR3 protein: CSVGADTQYF; CDR3 DNA: TGCAGCGTTGGGGCAGATACGCAGTATTTT
clone size: once; D gene: .; J gene: TRBJ2-5; V gene: TRBV7-9; CDR3 protein: CASSLLRASQETQYF; CDR3 DNA: TGTGCCAGCAGCTTGTTGAGGGCCTCCCAAGAGACCCAGTACTTC
clone size: .; D gene: TRBD1; J gene: TRBJ2-7; V gene: TRBV27; CDR3 protein: CASSLEGQGAFAYEQYF; CDR3 DNA: TGTGCCAGCAGTTTAGAGGGACAGGGGGCTTTTGCCTACGAGCAGTACTTC
clone size: .; D gene: .; J gene: TRBJ1-4; V gene: TRBV5-6; CDR3 protein: CASSFWRVNEKLFF; CDR3 DNA: TGTGCCAGCAGCTTCTGGAGAGTTAATGAAAAACTGTTTTTT
clone size: .; D gene: .; J gene: TRBJ2-7; V gene: TRBV5-1; CDR3 protein: CASSLEETAFSWAGYEQYF; CDR3 DNA: TGCGCCAGCAGCTTGGAGGAGACCGCTTTTTCATGGGCTGGCTACGAGCAGTACTTC
clone size: .; D gene: .; J gene: TRBJ2-7; V gene: TRBV2; CDR3 protein: CASSDSRFYEQYF; CDR3 DNA: TGTGCCAGCAGTGATTCGAGGTTCTACGAGCAGTACTTC
clone size: .; D gene: .; J gene: TRBJ1-1; V gene: TRBV29-1; CDR3 protein: CSSLPRAGTEAFF; CDR3 DNA: TGCAGCTCCCTTCCGAGGGCTGGCACTGAAGCTTTCTTT
clone size: .; D gene: .; J gene: TRBJ2-7; V gene: TRBV19; CDR3 protein: CASSIARDGHYEQYF; CDR3 DNA: TGTGCCAGTAGTATAGCCCGGGACGGCCACTACGAGCAGTACTTC
clone size: .; D gene: .; J gene: TRBJ1-4; V gene: TRBV15; CDR3 protein: CATSRDLSVREKLFF; CDR3 DNA: TGTGCCACCAGCAGAGATTTATCAGTTAGGGAAAAACTGTTTTTT
clone size: .; D gene: .; J gene: TRBJ2-4; V gene: TRBV4-3; CDR3 protein: CASSQDTGGTAKNIQYF; CDR3 DNA: TGCGCCAGCAGCCAAGATACCGGGGGTACAGCCAAAAACATTCAGTACTTC
clone size: .; D gene: .; J gene: TRBJ1-2; V gene: TRBV14; CDR3 protein: CASSQEVTGFYGYTF; CDR3 DNA: TGTGCCAGCAGCCAAGAGGTCACAGGATTCTATGGCTACACCTTC
clone size: .; D gene: .; J gene: TRBJ2-7; V gene: TRBV28; CDR3 protein: CASSFGMGYEQYF; CDR3 DNA: TGTGCCAGCAGTTTTGGGATGGGCTACGAGCAGTACTTC
clone size: .; D gene: TRBD1; J gene: TRBJ1-1; V gene: TRBV19; CDR3 protein: CASSMTGGTEAFF; CDR3 DNA: TGTGCCAGTAGTATGACAGGGGGCACTGAAGCTTTCTTT
clone size: once; D gene: TRBD2; J gene: TRBJ2-7; V gene: TRBV29-1; CDR3 protein: CSVEGLAGPSYSYEQYF; CDR3 DNA: TGCAGCGTTGAAGGGCTAGCGGGACCCTCCTACTCCTACGAGCAGTACTTC
clone size: .; D gene: .; J gene: TRBJ1-1; V gene: TRBV30; CDR3 protein: CAWSVNGGNTEAFF; CDR3 DNA: TGTGCCTGGAGTGTAAATGGGGGGAACACTGAAGCTTTCTTT
clone size: .; D gene: TRBD1; J gene: TRBJ2-5; V gene: TRBV7-6; CDR3 protein: CASSASTSGGPTTQYF; CDR3 DNA: TGTGCCAGCAGCGCATCCACCTCAGGGGGCCCGACGACCCAGTACTTC
clone size: .; D gene: .; J gene: TRBJ2-1; V gene: TRBV10-2; CDR3 protein: CASSESGALSSYNEQFF; CDR3 DNA: TGCGCCAGCAGTGAGTCAGGGGCGCTGAGCTCCTACAATGAGCAGTTCTTC
clone size: .; D gene: .; J gene: TRBJ1-5; V gene: TRBV28; CDR3 protein: CASSLLQGSNQPQHF; CDR3 DNA: TGTGCCAGCAGTCTACTACAGGGATCAAATCAGCCCCAGCATTTT
clone size: .; D gene: TRBD1; J gene: TRBJ2-5; V gene: TRBV11-2; CDR3 protein: CASSLGVQGLMEETQYF; CDR3 DNA: TGTGCCAGCAGCCTGGGGGTACAGGGGCTTATGGAAGAGACCCAGTACTTC
clone size: .; D gene: TRBD1; J gene: TRBJ2-5; V gene: TRBV18; CDR3 protein: CASSPFGQGFEETQYF; CDR3 DNA: TGTGCCAGCTCACCTTTCGGACAGGGTTTTGAAGAGACCCAGTACTTC
clone size: .; D gene: .; J gene: TRBJ2-5; V gene: TRBV10-3; CDR3 protein: CAISESEGPYQETQYF; CDR3 DNA: TGTGCCATCAGTGAGTCAGAGGGGCCGTACCAAGAGACCCAGTACTTC
clone size: once; D gene: .; J gene: TRBJ2-3; V gene: TRBV11-2; CDR3 protein: CASSQSTDTQYF; CDR3 DNA: TGTGCCAGCAGCCAGAGCACAGATACGCAGTATTTT
clone size: .; D gene: TRBD1; J gene: TRBJ1-5; V gene: TRBV28; CDR3 protein: CASSFFWDRPLRPQHF; CDR3 DNA: TGTGCCAGCAGTTTCTTTTGGGACAGGCCGCTTCGGCCCCAGCATTTT
clone size: .; D gene: .; J gene: TRBJ1-5; V gene: TRBV27; CDR3 protein: CASSFTGSNQPQHF; CDR3 DNA: TGTGCCAGCAGTTTCACAGGAAGCAATCAGCCCCAGCATTTT
clone size: .; D gene: .; J gene: TRBJ2-7; V gene: TRBV5-6; CDR3 protein: CASGPPARSYEQYF; CDR3 DNA: TGTGCCAGCGGACCTCCAGCGAGATCCTACGAGCAGTACTTC
clone size: few; D gene: .; J gene: TRBJ1-3; V gene: TRBV4-3; CDR3 protein: CASSQGTNGNTIYF; CDR3 DNA: TGCGCCAGCAGCCAAGGGACAAATGGGAACACCATATATTTT
clone size: .; D gene: .; J gene: TRBJ2-7; V gene: TRBV5-1; CDR3 protein: CASSLDGPSGAGINEQYF; CDR3 DNA: TGCGCCAGCAGCTTGGACGGGCCCTCGGGGGCTGGAATCAACGAGCAGTACTTC
clone size: .; D gene: TRBD2; J gene: TRBJ2-7; V gene: TRBV6-5; CDR3 protein: CASSWDYSYEQYF; CDR3 DNA: TGTGCCAGCAGCTGGGACTACTCCTACGAGCAGTACTTC
clone size: once; D gene: .; J gene: TRBJ2-7; V gene: TRBV2; CDR3 protein: CASNRAAGYEQYF; CDR3 DNA: TGTGCCAGCAACAGGGCCGCTGGCTACGAGCAGTACTTC
clone size: .; D gene: .; J gene: TRBJ1-1; V gene: TRBV7-9; CDR3 protein: CASSLVAGGVMDTEAFF; CDR3 DNA: TGTGCCAGCAGCTTAGTGGCCGGTGGTGTAATGGACACTGAAGCTTTCTTT
clone size: .; D gene: TRBD1; J gene: TRBJ2-7; V gene: TRBV11-2; CDR3 protein: CASSLKPTGDEQYF; CDR3 DNA: TGTGCCAGCAGCTTAAAGCCGACAGGGGACGAGCAGTACTTC
clone size: .; D gene: .; J gene: TRBJ2-4; V gene: TRBV2; CDR3 protein: CASSPGEGVMDIQYF; CDR3 DNA: TGTGCCAGCAGTCCCGGGGAGGGGGTTATGGACATTCAGTACTTC
clone size: .; D gene: .; J gene: TRBJ2-7; V gene: TRBV7-2; CDR3 protein: CASSSLTTSLSYEQYF; CDR3 DNA: TGTGCCAGCAGCTCCCTGACTACCTCTTTATCCTACGAGCAGTACTTC
clone size: .; D gene: .; J gene: TRBJ2-3; V gene: TRBV14; CDR3 protein: CASSQDSDTQYF; CDR3 DNA: TGTGCCAGCAGCCAAGACTCGGATACGCAGTATTTT
clone size: .; D gene: .; J gene: TRBJ2-7; V gene: TRBV5-4; CDR3 protein: CASSLGDGYSYEQYF; CDR3 DNA: TGTGCCAGCAGCTTGGGTGACGGATACTCCTACGAGCAGTACTTC
clone size: once; D gene: .; J gene: TRBJ2-3; V gene: TRBV9; CDR3 protein: CASSTSSDTQYF; CDR3 DNA: TGTGCCAGCAGCACCAGCTCAGATACGCAGTATTTT
clone size: .; D gene: .; J gene: TRBJ1-1; V gene: TRBV20-1; CDR3 protein: CSAPLNTEAFF; CDR3 DNA: TGCAGTGCTCCTCTCAACACTGAAGCTTTCTTT
clone size: .; D gene: TRBD2; J gene: TRBJ2-1; V gene: TRBV7-9; CDR3 protein: CASSLIGFRLAGDPNEQFF; CDR3 DNA: TGTGCCAGCAGCTTAATAGGGTTCAGACTAGCGGGAGACCCGAATGAGCAGTTCTTC
clone size: .; D gene: TRBD1; J gene: TRBJ2-7; V gene: TRBV10-3; CDR3 protein: CAVGQGDDEQYF; CDR3 DNA: TGTGCCGTGGGACAGGGCGACGACGAGCAGTACTTC
clone size: .; D gene: .; J gene: TRBJ2-2; V gene: TRBV6-1; CDR3 protein: CASSEFGRTGELFF; CDR3 DNA: TGTGCCAGCAGTGAATTTGGGAGGACCGGGGAGCTGTTTTTT
clone size: .; D gene: .; J gene: TRBJ2-7; V gene: TRBV5-4; CDR3 protein: CASSLVGSYEQYF; CDR3 DNA: TGTGCCAGCAGCTTGGTGGGTAGTTACGAGCAGTACTTC
clone size: .; D gene: TRBD1; J gene: TRBJ2-7; V gene: TRBV5-1; CDR3 protein: CASSSGTGLSYEQYF; CDR3 DNA: TGCGCCAGCAGCTCCGGGACAGGGCTTTCCTACGAGCAGTACTTC
clone size: .; D gene: .; J gene: TRBJ2-7; V gene: TRBV5-6; CDR3 protein: CASSWAGSSYEQYF; CDR3 DNA: TGTGCCAGCAGCTGGGCAGGGAGCTCCTACGAGCAGTACTTC
clone size: .; D gene: .; J gene: TRBJ2-1; V gene: TRBV4-1; CDR3 protein: CASSQGQGRADEQFF; CDR3 DNA: TGCGCCAGCAGCCAAGGGCAGGGGCGGGCGGATGAGCAGTTCTTC
clone size: .; D gene: .; J gene: TRBJ1-1; V gene: TRBV6-6; CDR3 protein: CASSRERGGAEAFF; CDR3 DNA: TGTGCCAGCAGCCGGGAAAGGGGAGGTGCTGAAGCTTTCTTT